This entry concerns a single T cell receptor beta chain. About 2 micrograms of genomic DNA, which was extracted from cryopreserved PBMCs, served as the material used for the TCR beta libraries. Generated by immunoSEQ multiplex PCR, the TCRdb table keeps only in-frame clones and is missing some. Of tens of thousands of clones detected, 83% appear once; the ten largest clones hold about 39%. These data are taken from a study of cytotoxic CD8 clonotypes in ibrutinib-treated CLL. The material was PBMCs, obtained after 24 months of ibrutinib treatment. This sequence originates from a human donor with chronic lymphocytic leukemia.

CDR3 sequence reads: CASSATGKNTGELFF. The DNA of the CDR3 is TGTGCCAGCAGCGCGACAGGGAAGAACACCGGGGAGCTGTTTTTT. This chain joins TRBV6-4 and TRBJ2-2, with TRBD1 matching over 7 bases. Unmatched junction bases numbered 5, after V lost 6 bases and J lost 1 base. Germline-derived CDR1 and CDR2 are MRHNA and SNTAGT. The length of the CDR3 is 15 residues.